This T cell receptor beta chain was identified during a study of OX40 agonist ivuxolimab in advanced cancers. Profiled with immunoSEQ multiplex PCR; TCRdb holds only in-frame clones, not every one. The sample carries around 77,000 clones, 85% to 95% recorded once. Germline V lookup: CDR1 GTSNPN, CDR2 SVGIG (reference sequence). The CDR3 has 13 amino acids. In regard to this clone: Mismatch with germline at one junction end may stem from a read error.

The specimen was CD4+ or CD8+ T cells sorted from blood, collected in a trial of the OX40 agonist ivuxolimab. This chain connects TRBV30 to TRBJ2-1; D is uncertain. This receptor was identified in an adult with an advanced solid tumor such as melanoma, head and neck, liver or kidney cancer. For the CDR3, the DNA is TGTGCCTGGAGTGTTGGCCTTTACAATGGGCAGTTCTTC. This sequence encodes CAWSVGLYNGQFF.